These T cell receptor beta chains were read from a single sample in a study of CD8 T cells in Susac syndrome. TCRdb independently ran MiXCR on the immunoSEQ multiplex PCR reads; one entry per CDR3 protein. Of fewer than 250,000 distinct CDR3 sequences in the sample, about 93% were seen once. The specimen sequenced was CD4+ T cells from PBMCs. The receptors originated from a human donor in good health. CDR3s include the opening cysteine and the closing phenylalanine or tryptophan. Fields, in order: D gene, clone size, CDR3 length, V gene, J gene, CDR3 protein, CDR3 DNA. A D gene is named only where the DNA matches it firmly. Expanded clones get a size class; other rows say once, few or many, or leave the size out.

TRBD1	once	19	TRBV12-3/TRBV12-4	TRBJ2-3	CASSSDNGQGALAEDTQYF	TGTGCCAGCAGTTCCGACAATGGACAGGGGGCCCTGGCGGAAGATACGCAGTATTTT
NA	NA	14	TRBV7-9	TRBJ2-2	CASSRSMWAGELFF	TGTGCCAGCAGCCGCTCCATGTGGGCCGGGGAGCTGTTTTTT
NA	NA	15	TRBV5-1	TRBJ2-1	CASSWDSYGDNEQFF	TGCGCCAGCAGCTGGGACTCCTACGGCGACAATGAGCAGTTCTTC
NA	NA	11	TRBV6-5	TRBJ1-2	CASRQNYGYTF	TGTGCCAGTAGACAGAACTATGGCTACACCTTC
TRBD2	NA	17	TRBV7-2	TRBJ2-5	CASSHGLAGGSQETQYF	TGTGCCAGCAGCCATGGACTAGCGGGGGGATCTCAAGAGACCCAGTACTTC
NA	NA	14	TRBV4-3	TRBJ2-2	CASSQDGNRDRLFF	TGCGCCAGCAGCCAAGATGGAAACCGGGACCGACTGTTTTTT
TRBD2	NA	17	TRBV5-6	TRBJ2-7	CASSSYRLAASSYEQYF	TGTGCCAGCAGCTCCTACCGTCTAGCGGCGAGCTCCTACGAGCAGTACTTC
TRBD2	NA	12	TRBV20-1	TRBJ2-1	CSARLAGALQFF	TGCAGTGCTAGACTAGCGGGGGCCTTACAGTTCTTC
NA	NA	13	TRBV5-6	TRBJ2-5	CASSLAGRNFQYF	TGTGCCAGCAGCTTAGCAGGGAGAAATTTCCAGTACTTC
NA	few	15	TRBV7-3	TRBJ2-1	CASSLKGGSYNEQFF	TGTGCCAGCAGCTTAAAGGGGGGCTCCTACAATGAGCAGTTCTTC
TRBD1	NA	14	TRBV29-1	TRBJ1-2	CSVEKGAVGGGYTF	TGCAGCGTTGAAAAGGGGGCGGTTGGGGGAGGCTACACCTTC
NA	NA	15	TRBV7-8	TRBJ2-7	CASSLGRGRTYEQYF	TGTGCCAGCAGCTTGGGGCGGGGGCGCACCTACGAGCAGTACTTC
NA	NA	11	TRBV6-2/TRBV6-3	TRBJ1-2	CASSYGGGYTF	TGTGCCAGCAGTTACGGCGGGGGCTACACCTTC
NA	NA	16	TRBV3-1	TRBJ2-1	CASSQDIGGSHNEQFF	TGTGCCAGCAGCCAAGATATTGGGGGCAGCCACAATGAGCAGTTCTTC
NA	NA	14	TRBV23-1	TRBJ1-4	CASPGTRYNEKLFF	TGCGCCAGTCCCGGGACAAGATATAATGAAAAACTGTTTTTT
NA	NA	15	TRBV28	TRBJ2-4	CASSPRAPLTNIQYF	TGTGCCAGCAGTCCGAGGGCCCCCCTTACCAACATTCAGTACTTC
TRBD1	NA	13	TRBV29-1	TRBJ2-5	CSAVTGGGETQYF	TGCAGCGCGGTAACAGGGGGCGGGGAGACCCAGTACTTC
TRBD1	NA	13	TRBV29-1	TRBJ1-2	CSVLDRGSYGYTF	TGCAGCGTTTTGGACAGGGGAAGCTATGGCTACACCTTC
NA	once	15	TRBV5-1	TRBJ2-5	CASSREEDRKETQYF	TGCGCCAGCAGCAGGGAGGAAGACAGAAAAGAGACCCAGTACTTC
NA	NA	14	TRBV9	TRBJ2-3	CASSVEASPDTQYF	TGTGCCAGCAGCGTAGAGGCTAGCCCAGATACGCAGTATTTT
NA	NA	13	TRBV7-3	TRBJ1-6	CASSLEAYSPLHF	TGTGCCAGCAGCTTAGAGGCCTATTCACCCCTCCACTTT
TRBD1	NA	14	TRBV28	TRBJ2-4	CASSPDRGSVIQYF	TGTGCCAGCAGTCCGGACAGGGGAAGCGTCATTCAGTACTTC
TRBD1	NA	15	TRBV24-1	TRBJ1-1	CATSGTGTMGTEAFF	TGTGCCACCTCCGGGACAGGGACGATGGGCACTGAAGCTTTCTTT
NA	NA	15	TRBV9	TRBJ1-2	CASSVTPGDEYGYTF	TGTGCCAGCAGCGTAACACCGGGTGATGAGTATGGCTACACCTTC
TRBD2	NA	16	TRBV9	TRBJ2-5	CASSGSGTSFGETQYF	TGTGCCAGCAGCGGCTCCGGGACTAGCTTTGGGGAGACCCAGTACTTC
TRBD1	NA	16	TRBV4-1	TRBJ1-6	CASSQELTGANSPLHF	TGCGCCAGCAGCCAAGAACTGACAGGGGCCAATTCACCCCTCCACTTT
NA	NA	12	TRBV9	TRBJ2-3	CASSAGVATQYF	TGTGCCAGCAGCGCAGGGGTGGCCACGCAGTATTTT
NA	NA	13	TRBV20-1	TRBJ1-4	CSAREGVGEKLFF	TGCAGTGCTAGAGAGGGAGTTGGTGAAAAACTGTTTTTT
TRBD1	NA	14	TRBV19	TRBJ2-7	CASSGRTGAYEQYF	TGTGCCAGTAGTGGGAGGACAGGGGCCTACGAGCAGTACTTC
TRBD1	once	14	TRBV28	TRBJ2-7	CASSLPPGGYEQYF	TGTGCCAGCAGTCTCCCCCCAGGGGGCTACGAGCAGTACTTC
NA	NA	12	TRBV6-6	TRBJ2-5	CASAGQAGAQYF	TGTGCTTCAGCAGGGCAGGCTGGGGCCCAGTACTTC
NA	NA	13	TRBV20-1	TRBJ2-5	CSARDPLQETQYF	TGCAGTGCTAGAGATCCACTCCAAGAGACCCAGTACTTC
NA	NA	14	TRBV18	TRBJ1-2	CASSPGSSNYGYTF	TGTGCCAGCTCACCGGGATCCTCTAACTATGGCTACACCTTC